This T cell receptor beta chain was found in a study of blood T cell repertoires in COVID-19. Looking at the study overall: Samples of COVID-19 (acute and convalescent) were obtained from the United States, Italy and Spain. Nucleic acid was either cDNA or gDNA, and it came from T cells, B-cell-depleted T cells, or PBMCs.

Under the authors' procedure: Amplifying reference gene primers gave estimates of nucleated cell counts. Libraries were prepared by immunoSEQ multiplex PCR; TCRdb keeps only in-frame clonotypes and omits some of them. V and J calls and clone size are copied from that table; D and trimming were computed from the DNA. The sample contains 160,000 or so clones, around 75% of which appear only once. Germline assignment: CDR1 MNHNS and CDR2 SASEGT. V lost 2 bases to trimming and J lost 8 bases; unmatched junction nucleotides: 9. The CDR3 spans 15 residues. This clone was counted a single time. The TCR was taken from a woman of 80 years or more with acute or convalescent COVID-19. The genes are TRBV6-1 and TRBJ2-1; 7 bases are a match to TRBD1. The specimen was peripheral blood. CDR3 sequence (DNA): TGTGCCAGCAGTGAAAGGAGACAGGGATGGGATGAGCAGTTCTTC. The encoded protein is CASSERRQGWDEQFF.